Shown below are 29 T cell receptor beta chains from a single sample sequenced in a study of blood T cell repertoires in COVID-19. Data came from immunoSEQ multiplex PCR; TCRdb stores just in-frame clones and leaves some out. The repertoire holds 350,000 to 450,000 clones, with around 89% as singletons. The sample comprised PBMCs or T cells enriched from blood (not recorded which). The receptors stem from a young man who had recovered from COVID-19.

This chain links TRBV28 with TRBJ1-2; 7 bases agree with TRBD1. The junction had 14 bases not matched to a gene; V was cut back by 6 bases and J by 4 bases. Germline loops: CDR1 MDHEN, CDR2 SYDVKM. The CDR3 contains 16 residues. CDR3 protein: CASSPTPGQKSYGYTF. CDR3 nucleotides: TGTGCCAGCAGCCCGACCCCGGGACAGAAATCCTATGGCTACACCTTC.

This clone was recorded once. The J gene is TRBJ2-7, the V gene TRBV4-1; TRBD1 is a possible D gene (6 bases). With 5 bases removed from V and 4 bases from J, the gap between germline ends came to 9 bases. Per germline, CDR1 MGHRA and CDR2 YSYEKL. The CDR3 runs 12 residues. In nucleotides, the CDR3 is TGCGCCAGCAGCTCGGACAGATACGAGCAGTACTTC. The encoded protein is CASSSDRYEQYF.

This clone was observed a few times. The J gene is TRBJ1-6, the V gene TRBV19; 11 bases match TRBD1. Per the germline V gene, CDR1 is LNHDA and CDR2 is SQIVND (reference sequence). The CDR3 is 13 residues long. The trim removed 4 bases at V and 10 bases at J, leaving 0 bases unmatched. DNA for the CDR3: TGTGCCAGTAGTAGGACAGGGGGCTCACCCCTCCACTTT. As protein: CASSRTGGSPLHF. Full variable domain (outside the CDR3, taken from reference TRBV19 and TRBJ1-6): DGGITQSPKYLFRKEGQNVTLSCEQNLNHDAMYWYRQDPGQGLRLIYYSQIVNDFQKGDIAEGYSVSREKKESFPLTVTSAQKNPTAFYLCASSRTGGSPLHFGNGTRLTVT.

CDR3 protein: CASRPASGSSYEQYF. CDR3 sequence (DNA): TGTGCCAGCAGGCCCGCCAGCGGGAGTTCCTACGAGCAGTACTTC. The V gene is TRBV6-5, the J gene TRBJ2-7, with 8 bases that match TRBD2. The germline V gene has CDR1 MNHEY and CDR2 SVGAGI. V gave up 6 bases and J gave up 1 base; unmatched junction bases: 8. CDR3 length: 15 residues.

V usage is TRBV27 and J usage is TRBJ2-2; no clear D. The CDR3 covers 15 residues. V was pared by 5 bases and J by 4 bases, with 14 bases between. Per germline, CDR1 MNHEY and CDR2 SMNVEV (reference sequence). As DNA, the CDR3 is TGTGCCAGCAGTCCATGGTCCCGAGGCACCGGGGAGCTGTTTTTT. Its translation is CASSPWSRGTGELFF.

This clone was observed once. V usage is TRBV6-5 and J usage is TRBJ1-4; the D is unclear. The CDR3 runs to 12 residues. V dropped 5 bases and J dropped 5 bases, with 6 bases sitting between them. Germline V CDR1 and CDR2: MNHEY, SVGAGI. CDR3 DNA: TGTGCCAGCAGTCCGGGGAATGAAAAACTGTTTTTT. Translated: CASSPGNEKLFF.

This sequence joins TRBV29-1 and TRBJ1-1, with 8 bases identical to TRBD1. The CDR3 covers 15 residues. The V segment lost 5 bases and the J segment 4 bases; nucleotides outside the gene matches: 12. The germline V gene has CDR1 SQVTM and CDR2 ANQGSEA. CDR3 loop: CSVNRQGKTGTEAFF. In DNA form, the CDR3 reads TGCAGCGTTAATAGACAGGGGAAGACGGGCACTGAAGCTTTCTTT.

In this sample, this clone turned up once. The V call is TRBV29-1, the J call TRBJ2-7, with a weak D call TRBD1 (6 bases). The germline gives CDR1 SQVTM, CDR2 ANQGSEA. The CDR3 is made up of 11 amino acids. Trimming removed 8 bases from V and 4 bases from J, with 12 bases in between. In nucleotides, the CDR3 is TGCAGCTATCTACAGGGTTACGAGCAGTACTTC. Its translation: CSYLQGYEQYF.

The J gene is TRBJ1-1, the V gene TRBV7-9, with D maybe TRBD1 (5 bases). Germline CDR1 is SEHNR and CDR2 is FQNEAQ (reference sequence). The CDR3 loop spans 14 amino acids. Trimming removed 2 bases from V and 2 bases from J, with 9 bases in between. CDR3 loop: CASSLSGANTEAFF. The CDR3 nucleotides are TGTGCCAGCAGCTTAAGTGGGGCTAACACTGAAGCTTTCTTT.

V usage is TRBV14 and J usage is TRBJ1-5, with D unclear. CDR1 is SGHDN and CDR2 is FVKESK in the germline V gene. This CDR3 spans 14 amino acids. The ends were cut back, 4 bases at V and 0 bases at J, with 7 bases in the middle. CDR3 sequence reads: CASSRPGSNQPQHF. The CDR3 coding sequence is TGTGCCAGCAGCCGCCCCGGTAGCAATCAGCCCCAGCATTTT.

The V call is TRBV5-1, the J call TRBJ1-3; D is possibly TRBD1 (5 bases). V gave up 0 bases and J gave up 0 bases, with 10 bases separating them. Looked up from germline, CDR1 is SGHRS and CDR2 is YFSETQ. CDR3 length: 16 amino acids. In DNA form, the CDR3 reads TGCGCCAGCAGCTTGGGACAGCCAAGCTCTGGAAACACCATATATTTT. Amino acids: CASSLGQPSSGNTIYF.

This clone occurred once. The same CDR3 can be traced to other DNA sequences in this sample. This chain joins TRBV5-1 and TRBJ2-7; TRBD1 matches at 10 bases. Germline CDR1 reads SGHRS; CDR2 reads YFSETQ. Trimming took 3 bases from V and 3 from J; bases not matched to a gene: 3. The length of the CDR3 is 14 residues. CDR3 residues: CASSSGQGGYEQYF. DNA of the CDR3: TGCGCCAGCAGCTCCGGACAGGGGGGCTACGAGCAGTACTTC.

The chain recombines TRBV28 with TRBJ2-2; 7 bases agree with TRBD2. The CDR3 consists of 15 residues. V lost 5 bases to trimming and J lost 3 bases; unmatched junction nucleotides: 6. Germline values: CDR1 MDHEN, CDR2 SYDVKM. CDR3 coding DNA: TGTGCCAGCAGTGGACTAGATAAGGACACCGGGGAGCTGTTTTTT. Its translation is CASSGLDKDTGELFF.

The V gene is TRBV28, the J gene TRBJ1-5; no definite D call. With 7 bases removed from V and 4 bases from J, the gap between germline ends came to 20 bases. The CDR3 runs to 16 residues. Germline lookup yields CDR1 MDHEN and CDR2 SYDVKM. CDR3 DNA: TGTGCCAGCAATGTAGTCCGGGTACACGTAAATCAGCCCCAGCATTTT. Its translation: CASNVVRVHVNQPQHF.

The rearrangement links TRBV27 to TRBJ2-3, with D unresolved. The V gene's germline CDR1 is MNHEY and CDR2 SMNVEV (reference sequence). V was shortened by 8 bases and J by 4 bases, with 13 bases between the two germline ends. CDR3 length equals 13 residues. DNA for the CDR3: TGTGCCAGCGGGTGGAGTGGCGCAGATACGCAGTATTTT. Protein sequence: CASGWSGADTQYF.

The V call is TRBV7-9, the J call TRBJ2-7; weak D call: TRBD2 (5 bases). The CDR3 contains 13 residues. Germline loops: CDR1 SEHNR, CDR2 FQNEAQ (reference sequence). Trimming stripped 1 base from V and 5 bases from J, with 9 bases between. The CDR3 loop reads CASSLGSGDEQYF. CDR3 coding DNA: TGTGCCAGCAGCTTAGGGTCCGGGGACGAGCAGTACTTC.

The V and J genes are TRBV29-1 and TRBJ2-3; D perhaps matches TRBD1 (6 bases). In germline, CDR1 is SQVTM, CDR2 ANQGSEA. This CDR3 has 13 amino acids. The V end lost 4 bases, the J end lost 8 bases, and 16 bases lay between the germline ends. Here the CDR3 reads CSVAGTLQGTQYF. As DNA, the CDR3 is TGCAGCGTTGCCGGGACACTCCAGGGTACGCAGTATTTT.

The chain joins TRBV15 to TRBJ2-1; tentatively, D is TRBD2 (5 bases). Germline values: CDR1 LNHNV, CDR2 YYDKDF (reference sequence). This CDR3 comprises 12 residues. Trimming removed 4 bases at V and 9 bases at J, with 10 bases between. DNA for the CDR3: TGTGCCACCAGCACTACAGAGGGTGAGCAGTTCTTC. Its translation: CATSTTEGEQFF.

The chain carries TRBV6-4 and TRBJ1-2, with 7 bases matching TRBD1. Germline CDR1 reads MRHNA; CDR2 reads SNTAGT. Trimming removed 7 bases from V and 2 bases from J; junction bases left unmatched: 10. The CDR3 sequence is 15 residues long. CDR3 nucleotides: TGTGCCAGCACCGACGATTCACAGGGGAACTATGGCTACACCTTC. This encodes CASTDDSQGNYGYTF.

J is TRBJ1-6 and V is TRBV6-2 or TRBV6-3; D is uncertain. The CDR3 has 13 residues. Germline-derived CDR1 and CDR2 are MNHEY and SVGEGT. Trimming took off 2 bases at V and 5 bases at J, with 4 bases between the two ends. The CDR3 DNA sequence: TGTGCCAGCAGTTACACAGATAATTCACCCCTCCACTTT. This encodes CASSYTDNSPLHF.

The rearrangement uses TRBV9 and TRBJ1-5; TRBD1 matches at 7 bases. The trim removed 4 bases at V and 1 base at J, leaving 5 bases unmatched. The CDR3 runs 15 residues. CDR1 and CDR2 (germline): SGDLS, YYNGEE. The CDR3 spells CASSSTGDSNQPQHF. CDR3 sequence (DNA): TGTGCCAGCAGCTCCACAGGGGACAGCAATCAGCCCCAGCATTTT.

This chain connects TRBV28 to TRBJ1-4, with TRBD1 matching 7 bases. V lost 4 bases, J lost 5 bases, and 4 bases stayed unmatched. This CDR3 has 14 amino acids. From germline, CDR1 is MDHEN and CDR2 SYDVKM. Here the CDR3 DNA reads TGTGCCAGCAGTTCAGGGGGGCAGAATGAAAAACTGTTTTTT. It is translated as CASSSGGQNEKLFF. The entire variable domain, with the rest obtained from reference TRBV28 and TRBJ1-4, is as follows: DVKVTQSSRYLVKRTGEKVFLECVQDMDHENMFWYRQDPGLGLRLIYFSYDVKMKEKGDIPEGYSVSREKKERFSLILESASTNQTSMYLCASSSGGQNEKLFFGSGTQLSVL.

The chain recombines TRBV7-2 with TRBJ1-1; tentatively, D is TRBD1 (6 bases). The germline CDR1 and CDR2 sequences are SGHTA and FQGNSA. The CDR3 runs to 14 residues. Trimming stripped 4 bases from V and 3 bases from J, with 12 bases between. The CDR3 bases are TGTGCCAGCAGCTCCTACCGACAGGACACTGAAGCTTTCTTT. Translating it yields CASSSYRQDTEAFF.

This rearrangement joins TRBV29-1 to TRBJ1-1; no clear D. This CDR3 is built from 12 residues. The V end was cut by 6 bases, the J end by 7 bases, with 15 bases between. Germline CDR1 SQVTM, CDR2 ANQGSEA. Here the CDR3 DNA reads TGCAGCGTAGACGCCCCCACGGGTGAAGCTTTCTTT. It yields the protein CSVDAPTGEAFF. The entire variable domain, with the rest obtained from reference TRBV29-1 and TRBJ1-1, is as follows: SAVISQKPSRDICQRGTSLTIQCQVDSQVTMMFWYRQQPGQSLTLIATANQGSEATYESGFVIDKFPISRPNLTFSTLTVSNMSPEDSSIYLCSVDAPTGEAFFGQGTRLTVV.

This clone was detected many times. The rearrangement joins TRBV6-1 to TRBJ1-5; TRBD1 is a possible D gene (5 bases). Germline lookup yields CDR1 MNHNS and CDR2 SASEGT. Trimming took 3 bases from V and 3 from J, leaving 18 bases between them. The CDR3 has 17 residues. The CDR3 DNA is TGTGCCAGCAGTGATGGGTGGGGAGGGGCGCCCAATCAGCCCCAGCATTTT. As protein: CASSDGWGGAPNQPQHF.

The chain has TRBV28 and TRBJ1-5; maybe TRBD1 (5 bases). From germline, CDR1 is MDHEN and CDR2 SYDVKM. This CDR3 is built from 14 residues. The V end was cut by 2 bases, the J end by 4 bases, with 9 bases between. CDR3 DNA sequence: TGTGCCAGCAGTTTAACAGGTTGGAATCAGCCCCAGCATTTT. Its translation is CASSLTGWNQPQHF.

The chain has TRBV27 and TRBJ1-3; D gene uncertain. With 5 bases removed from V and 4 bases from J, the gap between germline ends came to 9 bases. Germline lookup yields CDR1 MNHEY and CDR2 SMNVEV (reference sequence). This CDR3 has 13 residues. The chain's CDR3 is CASSPLAGNTIYF. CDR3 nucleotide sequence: TGTGCCAGCAGTCCCTTGGCCGGAAACACCATATATTTT.

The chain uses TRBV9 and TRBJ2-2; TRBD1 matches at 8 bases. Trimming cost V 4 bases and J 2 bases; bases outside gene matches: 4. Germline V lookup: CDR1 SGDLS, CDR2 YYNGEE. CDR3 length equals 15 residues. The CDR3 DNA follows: TGTGCCAGCAGCCGGACAGGGCTTAACACCGGGGAGCTGTTTTTT. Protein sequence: CASSRTGLNTGELFF.

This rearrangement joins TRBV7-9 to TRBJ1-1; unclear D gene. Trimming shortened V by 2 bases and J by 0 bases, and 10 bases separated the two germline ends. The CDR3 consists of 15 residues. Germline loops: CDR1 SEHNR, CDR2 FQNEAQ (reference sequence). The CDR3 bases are TGTGCCAGCAGCTTAAGAGACTTCATGAACACTGAAGCTTTCTTT. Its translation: CASSLRDFMNTEAFF.